These 15 T cell receptor beta chains originate from one sample sequenced in a study of regulatory T cells in long-lasting Graves disease. Construction of the TCR beta libraries employed iRepertoire HTBI primers in conjunction with Arm-PCR of CDR3 regions. TCRdb processed the multiplex PCR reads anew with MiXCR; each CDR3 protein has one entry. The sample has around 250,000 distinct CDR3 sequences; approximately 20% are singletons. Time point indicated: newly diagnosed GD, antithyroid drugs for less than 3 months. RNA extracted from PBMCs served as the sequencing template. These sequences were also reported in another study, on T cells in Graves' hyperthyroidism and ophthalmopathy.

The starting material was peripheral blood mononuclear cells (PBMCs), obtained at new diagnosis, from a patient treated with antithyroid drugs. The source of these receptors is a woman in her 30s with Graves disease.

A remark on this clonotype: A far more abundant clone sits one base away, making this likely a read error. The rearrangement links TRBV7-9 to TRBJ2-3; D remains ambiguous. The germline CDR1 and CDR2 sequences are SEHNR and FQNEAQ (reference sequence). CDR3 length equals 12 residues. CDR3: CTSSLGYIVQYF. CDR3 DNA: TGTACCAGCAGCTTAGGCTACATCGTGCAGTATTTT.

At least ten counts were recorded for this clonotype. The chain links TRBV7-3 to TRBJ2-1; 7 nucleotides agree with TRBD1. Germline V CDR1 and CDR2: SGHTA, FQGTGA. The V segment lost 5 bases and the J segment 10 bases; nucleotides outside the gene matches: 8. This CDR3 contains 13 residues. The DNA of the CDR3 is TGTGCCAGCAGCCTAGGGGACAGTTGGGAGCAGTTCTTC. It specifies CASSLGDSWEQFF.

This clonotype was seen at least ten times. The V call is TRBV12-3 or TRBV12-4, the J call TRBJ2-3; no reliable D call. There are 12 residues in the CDR3. V lost 5 bases and J lost 6, with 9 bases in between. The DNA of the CDR3 is TGTGCCAGCAGTCCAACCTCGGATACGCAGTATTTT. Its protein product is CASSPTSDTQYF.

This clonotype appeared many times. The chain employs TRBV20-1 and TRBJ1-2, with TRBD1 matching 9 bases. The germline gives CDR1 DFQATT, CDR2 SNEGSKA (reference sequence). V lost 6 bases to trimming and J lost 4 bases; unmatched junction nucleotides: 15. CDR3 length: 16 residues. CDR3 coding DNA: TGCAGTGCAAATTATCCGACAGGGGGACCAGCCTATGGCTACACCTTC. Its protein product is CSANYPTGGPAYGYTF.

In this sample, this clonotype turned up many times. V is TRBV11-3 and J is TRBJ1-3; no reliable D call. Germline CDR1 SGHNT, CDR2 YENEEA. Trimming cost V 2 bases and J 1 base, with 3 bases left between them. CDR3 length equals 13 residues. CDR3 bases: TGTGCCAGCAGCTTATCTTCTGGAAACACCATATATTTT. Its translation: CASSLSSGNTIYF.

The chain uses TRBV29-1 and TRBJ2-3; no firm D call. CDR1 is SQVTM, CDR2 ANQGSEA, per germline. The germline V and J ends were trimmed by 7 bases and 7 bases, with 9 bases remaining between them. This CDR3 has 10 residues. The CDR3 sequence is CSAGSNTQYF. CDR3 bases: TGCAGCGCTGGTTCAAATACGCAGTATTTT.

This clonotype was recorded many times. This chain connects TRBV20-1 to TRBJ1-2; the D is unclear. The V end was cut by 1 base, the J end by 6 bases, with 9 bases between. This CDR3 comprises 12 residues. Germline-derived CDR1 and CDR2 are DFQATT and SNEGSKA (reference sequence). This CDR3 reads CSARGSPHGYTF. The CDR3 DNA sequence: TGCAGTGCTAGAGGCTCTCCGCATGGCTACACCTTC.

In this sample, this clonotype turned up many times. The V call is TRBV10-3, the J call TRBJ2-3, with a possible D match to TRBD2 (5 bases). This CDR3 contains 14 residues. Trimming shortened V by 6 bases and J by 2 bases, and 12 bases separated the two germline ends. The V gene's germline CDR1 is ENHRY and CDR2 SYGVKD. CDR3: CAISSGILTDTQYF. In DNA form, the CDR3 reads TGTGCCATCAGCTCCGGGATACTCACAGATACGCAGTATTTT.

Only a few counts were recorded for this clonotype. This may stem from a read error, because a much larger clone lies one nucleotide away. The CDR3 ends on some other residue instead of the conserved phenylalanine or tryptophan, so this is likely a read error. The rearrangement joins TRBV3-1 to TRBJ1-1; 11 nucleotides line up with TRBD1. The CDR3 length is 17 residues. V shed 5 bases, J shed 0 bases, and the junction held 8 bases outside the gene matches. Per germline, CDR1 LGHDT and CDR2 YNNKEL (reference sequence). In nucleotides, the CDR3 is TGTGCCAGCAGCTCCTTGGACAGGGGGCTAATGAACACTGAAGCTTTCTCT. Protein product: CASSSLDRGLMNTEAFS.

J is TRBJ1-2 and V is TRBV19; 7 bases match TRBD1. CDR1 is LNHDA, CDR2 SQIVND, per germline (reference sequence). Unmatched junction bases numbered 10, after V lost 5 bases and J lost 7 bases. The CDR3 totals 14 residues. The DNA for the CDR3 is TGTGCCAGTAGTCCCCCGGGACAGATTGTTGGCTACACCTTC. This translates into CASSPPGQIVGYTF.

This clonotype was observed at least ten times. The DNA for the CDR3 is TGTGCCAGCAGCCCGGAGGGACTATTTCCCGGGGAGCTGTTTTTT. Translated, it gives CASSPEGLFPGELFF. The chain combines TRBV3-1 with TRBJ2-2; TRBD2 matches 7 bases. The V segment lost 4 bases and the J segment 6 bases; nucleotides outside the gene matches: 8. There are 15 residues in the CDR3. Germline CDR1 and CDR2: LGHDT and YNNKEL (reference sequence).

The chain links TRBV15 to TRBJ2-7, with D possibly TRBD1 on 5 matching bases. Trimming left V 4 bases short and J 3 bases short, with 10 bases between. The CDR3 loop spans 13 amino acids. Germline V gene data show CDR1 as LNHNV and CDR2 as YYDKDF (reference sequence). In nucleotides, the CDR3 is TGTGCCACCAGCACCGGACAAAACTACGAGCAGTACTTC. Translated: CATSTGQNYEQYF.

This clonotype was found a few times. A far larger clone is off by one base, so a read error is likely. This chain connects TRBV5-5 to TRBJ1-1; TRBD1 aligns across 7 bases. The CDR3 covers 15 residues. CDR1 and CDR2 (germline): SGHKS, YYEKEE (reference sequence). The CDR3 DNA reads as TGTGCCAGCAGCCCCAGGGGGGCAGGGAACGCTGAAGCTTTCTTT. This gives the protein CASSPRGAGNAEAFF.

This clonotype was recorded many times. The genes are TRBV20-1 and TRBJ1-2; TRBD1 is a possible D gene (5 bases). Germline-derived CDR1 and CDR2 are DFQATT and SNEGSKA (reference sequence). This CDR3 is built from 15 residues. Deletions cut 3 bases from V and 6 bases from J, with 20 bases between. CDR3 coding DNA: TGCAGTGCTAGTTGGTGGGGCATGTGGAGGCATGGCTACACCTTC. This codes for CSASWWGMWRHGYTF.

This clonotype showed up many times. The chain has TRBV27 and TRBJ1-1; 8 bases are shared with TRBD1. Germline V CDR1 and CDR2: MNHEY, SMNVEV (reference sequence). With 5 bases clipped from V and 5 bases from J, the junction kept 7 bases outside the gene matches. The CDR3 extends over 14 amino acids. CDR3 DNA sequence: TGTGCCAGCAGTATGGACAGGGTCAGAACTGAAGCTTTCTTT. Residues: CASSMDRVRTEAFF.